These 31 T cell receptor beta chains were sequenced from one sample in a study of blood T cell repertoires in COVID-19. Using immunoSEQ multiplex PCR, the repertoire was profiled, and TCRdb retains in-frame clones only, with some absent. The table includes a few hundred thousand clones, about 82% detected once. The sample consisted of peripheral blood. The receptors derive from a woman in her fifties or sixties with acute or convalescent COVID-19.

This clone was recorded a few times. The rearrangement uses TRBV29-1 and TRBJ1-5; a weak D match, TRBD1 (5 bases). The length of the CDR3 is 14 residues. Germline CDR1 is SQVTM and CDR2 is ANQGSEA. V shed 6 bases and J shed 5 bases, with 17 bases lying between them. The CDR3 nucleotides read TGCAGCGTGGCGGGACCGACCGCCGATCAGCCCCAGCATTTT. This encodes CSVAGPTADQPQHF.

This chain joins TRBV24-1 and TRBJ2-5; TRBD2 matches 8 bases. Losses at the gene ends were 7 bases for V and 2 bases for J; bases not matched to a gene: 5. The length of the CDR3 is 14 residues. The V gene's germline CDR1 is KGHDR and CDR2 SFDVKD. CDR3 DNA: TGTGCCACCAGCGAGAGCGGGAGTCAAGAGACCCAGTACTTC. Its translation: CATSESGSQETQYF.

The chain has TRBV28 and TRBJ1-5; D gene ambiguous. The germline gives CDR1 MDHEN, CDR2 SYDVKM. Trimming left V 8 bases short and J 2 bases short, with 7 bases between. The CDR3 is 12 residues long. CDR3 sequence (DNA): TGTGCCAGCGCCACAGGCAATCAGCCCCAGCATTTT. This gives the protein CASATGNQPQHF.

The chain has TRBV6-6 and TRBJ1-5, with D unclear. CDR3 size: 12 residues. Germline V gives CDR1 MNHNY, CDR2 SVGAGI (reference sequence). Trimming cost V 6 bases and J 5 bases, with 8 bases left between them. The CDR3 DNA reads as TGTGCCAGCAGAACATCAGATCAGCCCCAGCATTTT. Protein sequence: CASRTSDQPQHF.

This chain joins TRBV6-5 and TRBJ2-7; a weak D match, TRBD1 (8 bases). The CDR3 extends over 15 amino acids. V lost 2 bases and J lost 2, with 13 bases in between. Germline V gene data show CDR1 as MNHEY and CDR2 as SVGAGI. The CDR3 sequence: CASSYTGGVTYEQYF. The CDR3 region has the DNA TGTGCCAGCAGTTACACAGGGGGGGTCACCTACGAGCAGTACTTC.

V usage is TRBV5-8 and J usage is TRBJ2-5; no clear D. CDR1 and CDR2 (germline): SGHTS, YDEGEE. The V and J ends lost 0 bases and 7 bases respectively, with 10 bases between them. The CDR3 runs to 13 residues. The DNA for the CDR3 is TGTGCCAGCAGCTTGGAGCCAACTGGGACCCAGTACTTC. It yields the protein CASSLEPTGTQYF.

The chain uses TRBV3-1 (or the pseudogene TRBV3-2) and TRBJ2-1, with TRBD2 matching 9 bases. With V trimmed by 3 bases and J by 7 bases, 1 base remained unmatched. The CDR3 loop spans 13 amino acids. Per germline, CDR1 LGHDT and CDR2 YNNKEL (reference sequence). CDR3 nucleotide sequence: TGTGCCAGCAGCCAGGCGGGAGGGAATGAGCAGTTCTTC. It codes for CASSQAGGNEQFF.

The chain employs TRBV6-2 or TRBV6-3 and TRBJ1-1; TRBD1 might be the D (5 bases). Trimming pared 3 bases from V and 2 bases from J, leaving 10 bases between. CDR1 and CDR2 from the germline V gene are MNHEY and SVGEGT. The CDR3 consists of 14 residues. CDR3 nucleotide sequence: TGTGCCAGCAGTTATTTAGGGGAAAACACTGAAGCTTTCTTT. Translating gives CASSYLGENTEAFF.

The CDR3 reads CATSDAGLLNTGELFF. DNA of the CDR3: TGTGCCACCAGTGATGCGGGACTCTTGAACACCGGGGAGCTGTTTTTT. This rearrangement joins TRBV24-1 to TRBJ2-2; a weak D match, TRBD2 (6 bases). Germline-derived CDR1 and CDR2 are KGHDR and SFDVKD. The CDR3 runs 16 residues. V was cut by 3 bases and J by 1 base, with 11 bases left in between.

V and J are TRBV5-1 and TRBJ2-2, with no clear D. V lost 0 bases and J 5 bases, leaving 5 bases between the germline ends. CDR1 SGHRS and CDR2 YFSETQ come from the germline V gene. This CDR3 comprises 13 residues. The CDR3 nucleotides are TGCGCCAGCAGCTTGGGTTCGACCGGGGAGCTGTTTTTT. Translated, it gives CASSLGSTGELFF.

V is TRBV29-1 and J is TRBJ2-5; D call uncertain. The ends were cut back, 7 bases at V and 4 bases at J, with 22 bases in the middle. CDR1 SQVTM and CDR2 ANQGSEA come from the germline V gene. CDR3 length: 15 residues. DNA of the CDR3: TGCAGCGGATGGGCTGGAACAGCCTCAAGAGAGACCCAGTACTTC. The encoded protein is CSGWAGTASRETQYF.

V usage is TRBV4-1 and J usage is TRBJ1-2; perhaps TRBD1 as D (6 bases). V lost 2 bases and J 4 bases, leaving 14 bases between the germline ends. The CDR3 has 15 amino acids. Germline CDR1 MGHRA, CDR2 YSYEKL. The CDR3 sequence: CASSQTGSFIYGYTF. The CDR3 DNA is TGCGCCAGCAGCCAAACAGGGAGTTTTATCTATGGCTACACCTTC.

This chain joins TRBV19 and TRBJ1-2, with D possibly being TRBD1 (6 bases). Germline V gene data show CDR1 as LNHDA and CDR2 as SQIVND (reference sequence). V lost 5 bases, J lost 1 base, and 17 bases lay in between. This CDR3 contains 16 residues. The CDR3 sequence: CASSLRNRDLNYGYTF. Written as DNA, the CDR3 is TGTGCCAGTAGTCTGAGAAACAGGGACCTTAACTATGGCTACACCTTC. Using reference TRBV19 and TRBJ1-2 for the parts outside the CDR3, the full variable domain is DGGITQSPKYLFRKEGQNVTLSCEQNLNHDAMYWYRQDPGQGLRLIYYSQIVNDFQKGDIAEGYSVSREKKESFPLTVTSAQKNPTAFYLCASSLRNRDLNYGYTFGSGTRLTVV.

The chain combines TRBV19 with TRBJ1-5, with D hard to call. Trimming took 4 bases from V and 5 from J, leaving 18 bases between them. This CDR3 region has 16 residues. From germline, CDR1 is LNHDA and CDR2 SQIVND (reference sequence). This chain's CDR3 is CASSTRLTNSDQPQHF. The CDR3 DNA follows: TGTGCCAGTAGTACCCGGTTGACAAATAGTGATCAGCCCCAGCATTTT.

In nucleotides, the CDR3 is TGTGCCAGTAGATCCGGGACAGGGGACACCGAGCAGTACTTC. This codes for CASRSGTGDTEQYF. The J gene is TRBJ2-7, the V gene TRBV19, with 10 nucleotides matching TRBD1. CDR1 and CDR2 from the germline V gene are LNHDA and SQIVND (reference sequence). CDR3 length: 14 amino acids. V shed 6 bases and J 6 bases; nucleotides not matched to a gene: 8.

V is TRBV29-1 and J is TRBJ1-1; D is uncertain. The CDR3 consists of 12 residues. V dropped 7 bases and J dropped 1 base, with 10 bases sitting between them. The germline V gene has CDR1 SQVTM and CDR2 ANQGSEA. CDR3 nucleotide sequence: TGCAGCGCAGACGCGGGGAACACTGAAGCTTTCTTT. It specifies CSADAGNTEAFF.

V is TRBV19 and J is TRBJ2-3; D is uncertain. V lost 3 bases and J 0 bases, leaving 10 bases between the germline ends. The CDR3 is 15 amino acids. Germline V gives CDR1 LNHDA, CDR2 SQIVND (reference sequence). The CDR3 DNA reads as TGTGCCAGTAGTATGATCCTACCCAGCACAGATACGCAGTATTTT. As protein: CASSMILPSTDTQYF.

This clone showed up just a few times. V is TRBV15 and J is TRBJ1-5; D is perhaps TRBD1 (6 bases). Germline CDR1 is LNHNV and CDR2 is YYDKDF (reference sequence). V lost 6 bases, J lost 1 base, and 16 bases lay in between. The CDR3 length is 16 residues. The CDR3 here is CATRPDSLFSNQPQHF. The CDR3, as DNA: TGTGCCACCAGGCCGGACAGTCTTTTCAGCAATCAGCCCCAGCATTTT. Drawing the rest from reference TRBV15 and TRBJ1-5, the complete variable domain is DAMVIQNPRYQVTQFGKPVTLSCSQTLNHNVMYWYQQKSSQAPKLLFHYYDKDFNNEADTPDNFQSRRPNTSFCFLDIRSPGLGDTAMYLCATRPDSLFSNQPQHFGDGTRLSIL.

The chain recombines TRBV2 with TRBJ1-1; 7 bases are shared with TRBD1. The germline V gene encodes CDR1 SNHLY and CDR2 FYNNEI. V was clipped by 8 bases and J by 7 bases; unmatched bases: 4. The CDR3 extends over 11 amino acids. The CDR3 nucleotides read TGTGCCAGCCAGGGGGAAGGTGAAGCTTTCTTT. It codes for CASQGEGEAFF.

The chain recombines TRBV6-4 with TRBJ1-5; maybe TRBD1 (5 bases). CDR1 is MRHNA and CDR2 is SNTAGT in the germline V gene. V lost 6 bases to trimming and J lost 5 bases, with 14 bases between them. The CDR3 runs 14 residues. CDR3 DNA sequence: TGTGCCAGCAGCGGGGACTACGACCATCAGCCCCAGCATTTT. It encodes CASSGDYDHQPQHF.

This chain joins TRBV2 and TRBJ2-3, with TRBD2 matching 8 bases. The CDR3 sequence is 17 residues long. Per germline, CDR1 SNHLY and CDR2 FYNNEI. The V gene end was trimmed by 4 bases and the J gene end by 6 bases; junction bases not matched to a gene: 15. CDR3 in DNA: TGTGCCAGCAGTGTACCCCTTCCGGGACTAGAGGCTGATACGCAGTATTTT. It yields the protein CASSVPLPGLEADTQYF.

The chain uses TRBV9 and TRBJ1-5, with D perhaps matching TRBD1 (6 bases). CDR3 length: 13 residues. Trimming removed 0 bases from V and 7 bases from J, with 8 bases in between. Germline V CDR1 and CDR2: SGDLS, YYNGEE. CDR3 loop: CASSVGGGQPQHF. The CDR3, as DNA: TGTGCCAGCAGCGTAGGGGGGGGCCAGCCCCAGCATTTT.

The rearrangement joins TRBV18 to TRBJ1-1; 9 bases match TRBD1. This CDR3 contains 18 residues. Losses at the gene ends were 3 bases for V and 2 bases for J; bases not matched to a gene: 13. The germline CDR1 and CDR2 sequences are KGHSH and LQKENI. CDR3 amino acids: CASSPNALQGASNTEAFF. Written as DNA, the CDR3 is TGTGCCAGCTCACCCAATGCGTTACAGGGGGCTTCAAACACTGAAGCTTTCTTT.

The rearrangement joins TRBV5-4 to TRBJ2-5; tentatively, D is TRBD2 (5 bases). The CDR3 is made up of 14 amino acids. V shed 1 base and J shed 5 bases, with 12 bases lying between them. Germline CDR1 SGHNT, CDR2 YYREEE (reference sequence). The CDR3 DNA follows: TGTGCCAGCAGCTTGCAACTAGTAGAGGAGACCCAGTACTTC. Translating gives CASSLQLVEETQYF. Drawing the rest from reference TRBV5-4 and TRBJ2-5, the complete variable domain is ETGVTQSPTHLIKTRGQQVTLRCSSQSGHNTVSWYQQALGQGPQFIFQYYREEENGRGNFPPRFSGLQFPNYSSELNVNALELDDSALYLCASSLQLVEETQYFGPGTRLLVL.

The chain carries TRBV12-3 or TRBV12-4 and TRBJ2-5; D is undetermined. Trimming stripped 6 bases from V and 3 bases from J, with 2 bases between. This CDR3 comprises 10 residues. The CDR3 protein is CASSEETQYF. The CDR3 DNA reads as TGTGCCAGCAGCGAAGAGACCCAGTACTTC.

The chain is built from TRBV28 and TRBJ1-6; D might be TRBD1 (6 bases). The CDR3 consists of 13 residues. Germline V CDR1 and CDR2: MDHEN, SYDVKM. Trimming took off 4 bases at V and 8 bases at J, with 9 bases between the two ends. The CDR3 bases are TGTGCCAGCAGTTCAGGGGATGATTCACCCCTCCACTTT. Translation gives CASSSGDDSPLHF.

This chain uses TRBV7-8 with TRBJ2-2; 8 nucleotides agree with TRBD2. Germline V lookup: CDR1 SGHVS, CDR2 FQNEAQ. The CDR3 sequence is 17 residues long. V lost 5 bases, J lost 4 bases, and 12 bases stayed unmatched. CDR3: CASSPRRVREVTGELFF. The CDR3 nucleotides read TGTGCCAGCAGCCCCCGCCGTGTGCGGGAGGTCACCGGGGAGCTGTTTTTT.

The chain is built from TRBV5-1 and TRBJ2-2; D is unresolved. The CDR3 has 14 residues. Deletions cut 1 base from V and 4 bases from J, with 8 bases between. Germline lookup yields CDR1 SGHRS and CDR2 YFSETQ. The CDR3: CASSLKLSTGELFF. In nucleotides, the CDR3 is TGCGCCAGCAGCTTGAAACTTTCCACCGGGGAGCTGTTTTTT.

This chain joins TRBV7-2 and TRBJ1-5, with TRBD1 matching 7 bases. V trimming: 6 bases; J trimming: 6 bases; junction bases outside the gene matches: 5. CDR1 is SGHTA and CDR2 is FQGNSA in the germline V gene. The CDR3 is 13 amino acids. CDR3 region: CASRLQGSQPQHF. As DNA, the CDR3 is TGTGCCAGCAGACTACAGGGGAGTCAGCCCCAGCATTTT.

This clone was seen only once. The genes are TRBV24-1 and TRBJ2-1, with 7 bases lining up with TRBD1. The CDR3 spans 14 residues. Trimming at V came to 7 bases and at J to 7 bases, leaving 9 bases not matched to a gene. From germline, CDR1 is KGHDR and CDR2 SFDVKD. The CDR3 loop is CATSPNTGANEQFF. The DNA for the CDR3 is TGTGCCACCAGCCCGAACACAGGGGCGAATGAGCAGTTCTTC.

The gene calls are TRBV2 and TRBJ1-1, with D possibly matching TRBD1 (5 bases). This CDR3 is 11 amino acids long. Trimming left V 8 bases short and J 12 bases short, with 16 bases between. Per germline, CDR1 SNHLY and CDR2 FYNNEI. The CDR3 DNA reads TGTGCCAGCCTACCGCAGGGCAGGCCTTTCTTT. Protein sequence: CASLPQGRPFF.